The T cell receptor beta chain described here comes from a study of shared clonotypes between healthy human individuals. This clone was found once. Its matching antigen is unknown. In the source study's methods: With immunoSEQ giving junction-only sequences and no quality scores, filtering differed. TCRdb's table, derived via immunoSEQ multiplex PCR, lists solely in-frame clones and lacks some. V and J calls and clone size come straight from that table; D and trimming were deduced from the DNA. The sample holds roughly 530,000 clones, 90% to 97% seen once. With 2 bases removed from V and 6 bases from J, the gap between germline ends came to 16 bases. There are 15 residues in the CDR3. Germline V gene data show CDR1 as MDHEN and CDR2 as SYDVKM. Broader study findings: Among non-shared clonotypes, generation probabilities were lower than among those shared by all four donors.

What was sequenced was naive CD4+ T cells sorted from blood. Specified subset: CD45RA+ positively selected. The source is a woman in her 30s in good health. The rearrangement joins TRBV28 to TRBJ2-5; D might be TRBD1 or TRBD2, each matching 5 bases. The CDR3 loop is CASSLRGSRGKTQYF. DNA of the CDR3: TGTGCCAGCAGTTTACGGGGTTCTAGGGGAAAGACCCAGTACTTC.